The sequence of this TCR beta chain was determined in a study of blood T cell repertoires in COVID-19. Germline loops: CDR1 ENHRY, CDR2 SYGVKD. The CDR3 has 14 amino acids. The J segment lost 6 bases and the V segment lost 10 bases, leaving 10 bases of the junction unmatched. Per the authors' pipeline: How many nucleated cells were present was estimated from reference gene primer amplification. Repertoires were generated with immunoSEQ multiplex PCR, while TCRdb's copy carries only in-frame clones and drops some. That table supplies the V and J calls and clone size; D and trimming were determined from the DNA. The table lists under 200,000 clones, roughly 84% of them singletons.

The source material was peripheral blood. V gene TRBV10-3 combines with J gene TRBJ1-5; 9 positions agree with TRBD1. This TCR was recovered from a human donor with acute or convalescent COVID-19. The donor label of this sample is uncertain. CDR3 bases: TGTGCCACTTGGGACAGGGTAACGGGTCAGCCCCAGCATTTT. Its protein is CATWDRVTGQPQHF.